This TCR beta chain came from a study of blood T cell repertoires in COVID-19 (TCRdb year 2020). The study in broad terms: Collaborator samples came from the United States, Italy and Spain and covered acute and convalescent phases of COVID-19. The samples were drawn from two sources: the first 160 participants of the ongoing ImmuneRACE study, and fewer than 1,500 subjects contributed by 6 global collaborators. The repertoires were released in a freely available public database intended as a resource for research on the immune response to SARS-CoV-2. The material from the prospective study consisted of cDNA or gDNA derived from T cells, B-cell-depleted T cells, or PBMCs. Where HLA class I and class II types were available, the types were taken from metadata supplied by the sample provider, not from assay-based typing. The dataset comprised deeply sampled blood TCRbeta repertoires from subjects exposed to, actively infected with, or recovered from COVID-19. The sample metadata nearly always contained a de-identified subject ID, COVID-19 status, age in years and sex. Overall results and qualifications from the work: The amount of clinical and demographic metadata varied by source and participant and was provided uncurated.

Each collaborating institution followed its own protocols to collect whole blood in K2EDTA tubes. For TCRbeta analysis, collaborators shipped samples as frozen whole blood, isolated PBMCs, or DNA extracted from either of those sample types. TCRbeta CDR3 regions were amplified from genomic DNA using the immunoSEQ Assay, a bias-controlled multiplex PCR. The original methods were these. Nucleated cell counts per sample were estimated from amplification of reference gene primers within the assay. To quantify the absolute abundance of each unique TCRbeta CDR3 rearrangement, sequence reads were collapsed and filtered. For each sample, productive Simpson clonality was calculated as the square root of Simpson's diversity index across productive rearrangements. Here the immuneACCESS table is served through TCRdb, limited to in-frame sequences with V and J called. Missing clones are a known gap in these copies; in checked studies unresolved V genes cover under half, and the rest lacks a known reason. The D gene and trimming were derived from the DNA, and the V and J assignments and clone size from that table. Across this sample there are 150,000 or so clones, with roughly 73% seen only once. The leading ten clones occupy roughly 8.6% of the sample.

This clone has only a few counts. Its antigen has not been determined. The input lacks base qualities; no much larger clone sits a single base away. The germline V gene specifies MDHEN as CDR1 and SYDVKM as CDR2. From the cysteine through the phenylalanine, the CDR3 covers 15 amino acids. Just CDR3 DNA is preserved here, 45 bases in frame from base 1. V loses 6 bases of germline sequence and J loses 8 bases, and the interval between the two ends is 19 bases. This receptor chain uses TRBV28 and TRBJ1-4; the D gene is not confidently resolved. The clonotype originates from a woman between 50 and 59 years old with active or convalescent COVID-19. The material sequenced was peripheral blood. The DNA reads TGTGCCAGCAGCTTTAAGATGGTGAACTGGGAAAAACTGTTTTTT. Its protein is CASSFKMVNWEKLFF.